The 24 T cell receptor beta chains reported below all come from one sample, sequenced in a study of CD8 T cells in Susac syndrome. Reverse transcription of 0.5 to 1 ug RNA was performed with random hexamers. One entry per CDR3 protein results from TCRdb running MiXCR on the immunoSEQ multiplex PCR reads. The table includes approximately 170,000 distinct CDR3 sequences, 94% detected once. Sequencing was performed on CD4+ T cells from PBMCs. These receptors came from a human donor with multiple sclerosis.

This clonotype was recorded once. The V and J genes are TRBV3-1 and TRBJ2-7, with 13 bases matching TRBD2. The CDR3 contains 18 residues. Trimming cost V 1 base and J 4 bases; bases outside gene matches: 10. Looked up from germline, CDR1 is LGHDT and CDR2 is YNNKEL (reference sequence). The DNA for the CDR3 is TGTGCCAGCAGCCAAGGACTAGCGGGAGGTACGGGGGGGTACGAGCAGTACTTC. Amino acids: CASSQGLAGGTGGYEQYF.

CDR3 loop: CASQPTSSYNEQFF. The CDR3 region has the DNA TGTGCCAGTCAGCCGACTAGCAGCTACAATGAGCAGTTCTTC. The chain carries TRBV6-5 and TRBJ2-1; 7 bases line up with TRBD2. The CDR3 totals 14 residues. Germline V gives CDR1 MNHEY, CDR2 SVGAGI. The V gene end was trimmed by 9 bases and the J gene end by 3 bases; junction bases not matched to a gene: 8.

The count of this clonotype is one. The chain recombines TRBV11-2 with TRBJ1-2; 9 positions agree with TRBD1. After removal of 0 bases from V and 2 bases from J, the junction contained 4 bases not matched to a gene. Per the germline V gene, CDR1 is SGHAT and CDR2 is FQNNGV. The CDR3 totals 16 residues. The CDR3 DNA is TGTGCCAGCAGCTTAGAGTGGGGGACAGGGAACTATGGCTACACCTTC. This translates into CASSLEWGTGNYGYTF.

J is TRBJ1-4 and V is TRBV27, with D possibly matching TRBD1 (5 bases). The CDR3 runs 12 residues. Germline-derived CDR1 and CDR2 are MNHEY and SMNVEV (reference sequence). Trimming left V 5 bases short and J 7 bases short, with 8 bases between. The CDR3 spells CASSGGAEKLFF. CDR3 bases: TGTGCCAGCAGTGGAGGGGCTGAAAAACTGTTTTTT.

V gene TRBV12-3 or TRBV12-4 combines with J gene TRBJ2-1; possible D gene TRBD2, 6 bases. Trimming removed 2 bases at V and 10 bases at J, with 12 bases between. The CDR3 extends over 13 amino acids. This CDR3 reads CASSLKRDLEQFF. The CDR3 nucleotides read TGTGCCAGCAGTTTAAAAAGGGACTTGGAGCAGTTCTTC.

This clonotype is a singleton in its sample. This chain uses TRBV7-9 with TRBJ2-5; possibly TRBD2 for D (6 bases). CDR1 and CDR2 (germline): SEHNR, FQNEAQ (reference sequence). Trimming cost V 7 bases and J 3 bases, with 12 bases left between them. This CDR3 is built from 13 residues. CDR3 DNA: TGTGCCAGCACCGCCGGGAGAAAAGAGACCCAGTACTTC. It translates to CASTAGRKETQYF.

V and J are TRBV28 and TRBJ1-1; no firm D call. V dropped 4 bases and J dropped 7 bases, with 7 bases sitting between them. The CDR3 is made up of 11 amino acids. CDR1 MDHEN and CDR2 SYDVKM come from the germline V gene. The CDR3 coding sequence is TGTGCCAGCAGTTGGGGTCATGAAGCTTTCTTT. Residues: CASSWGHEAFF.

V gene TRBV29-1 combines with J gene TRBJ2-5; 7 bases agree with TRBD2. V lost 2 bases, J lost 5 bases, and 8 bases stayed unmatched. Germline lookup yields CDR1 SQVTM and CDR2 ANQGSEA. The CDR3 length is 14 residues. CDR3 loop: CSVEPTRGGETQYF. The CDR3 nucleotides are TGCAGCGTTGAACCCACTAGGGGAGGGGAGACCCAGTACTTC.

The rearrangement uses TRBV6-5 and TRBJ2-7; D not certain. CDR3 length equals 13 residues. Per germline, CDR1 MNHEY and CDR2 SVGAGI. V lost 2 bases, J lost 3 bases, and 8 bases lay in between. DNA of the CDR3: TGTGCCAGCAGTTACGACGGAAGCTACGAGCAGTACTTC. Translated: CASSYDGSYEQYF.

The chain has TRBV4-1 and TRBJ2-2; TRBD2 might be the D (5 bases). The CDR3 runs to 17 residues. Trimming took off 1 base at V and 4 bases at J, with 16 bases between the two ends. The germline gives CDR1 MGHRA, CDR2 YSYEKL. The DNA of the CDR3 is TGCGCCAGCAGCCAAGGACTAATTAGGGATCGCACCGGGGAGCTGTTTTTT. Translating gives CASSQGLIRDRTGELFF.

This clonotype was seen once. The gene calls are TRBV20-1 and TRBJ2-1; 7 nucleotides agree with TRBD2. The CDR3 consists of 16 residues. V trimming: 6 bases; J trimming: 4 bases; junction bases outside the gene matches: 15. Germline CDR1 is DFQATT and CDR2 is SNEGSKA (reference sequence). CDR3 residues: CSAPGVGSGAYNEQFF. DNA for the CDR3: TGCAGTGCCCCTGGGGTCGGAAGCGGGGCATACAATGAGCAGTTCTTC.

The CDR3 DNA sequence: TGTGCCAGCAGCTCCGACAGAACCTCTGGAAACACCATATATTTT. Its protein product is CASSSDRTSGNTIYF. The chain is built from TRBV7-2 and TRBJ1-3, with D perhaps matching TRBD1 (5 bases). V lost 4 bases to trimming and J lost 0 bases, with 10 bases between them. CDR3 size: 15 residues. Per the germline V gene, CDR1 is SGHTA and CDR2 is FQGNSA.

J is TRBJ2-3 and V is TRBV29-1, with D perhaps being TRBD1 or TRBD2 (7 bases each). There are 15 residues in the CDR3. Trimming left V 4 bases short and J 3 bases short, with 17 bases between. Germline lookup yields CDR1 SQVTM and CDR2 ANQGSEA. The CDR3 sequence: CSVGKTGRDTDTQYF. In DNA form, the CDR3 reads TGCAGCGTTGGAAAGACAGGGAGGGATACAGATACGCAGTATTTT.

The V call is TRBV20-1, the J call TRBJ2-2, with TRBD2 matching 7 bases. V lost 0 bases to trimming and J lost 3 bases; unmatched junction nucleotides: 4. This CDR3 region has 15 residues. The germline gives CDR1 DFQATT, CDR2 SNEGSKA (reference sequence). In nucleotides, the CDR3 is TGCAGTGCTAGAGATATGCGGGAGTACACCGGGGAGCTGTTTTTT. Translating it yields CSARDMREYTGELFF.

V and J are TRBV7-2 and TRBJ2-1, with D tentatively TRBD1 (5 bases). The length of the CDR3 is 13 residues. V was pared by 4 bases and J by 7 bases, with 11 bases between. The germline CDR1 and CDR2 sequences are SGHTA and FQGNSA. The CDR3 here is CASSYRSGNEQFF. The CDR3 coding sequence is TGTGCCAGCAGCTACAGGTCTGGTAATGAGCAGTTCTTC.

The rearrangement links TRBV12-3 or TRBV12-4 to TRBJ1-1; possibly TRBD1 for D (5 bases). The V end was cut by 6 bases, the J end by 7 bases, with 21 bases between. The CDR3 length is 15 residues. CDR3 loop: CASRTRTGVRSEAFF. As DNA, the CDR3 is TGTGCCAGCAGAACCCGGACGGGGGTTAGGAGTGAAGCTTTCTTT.

This chain joins TRBV29-1 and TRBJ2-6, with TRBD2 as a possible D gene (7 bases). Trimming cost V 4 bases and J 1 base, with 14 bases left between them. Germline lookup yields CDR1 SQVTM and CDR2 ANQGSEA. The CDR3 totals 16 residues. Written as DNA, the CDR3 is TGCAGCGTTGTGGGAGGGGGAGGGTCTGGGGCCAACGTCCTGACTTTC. Protein sequence: CSVVGGGGSGANVLTF. The whole variable domain, remainder taken from reference TRBV29-1 and TRBJ2-6, is SAVISQKPSRDICQRGTSLTIQCQVDSQVTMMFWYRQQPGQSLTLIATANQGSEATYESGFVIDKFPISRPNLTFSTLTVSNMSPEDSSIYLCSVVGGGGSGANVLTFGAGSRLTVL.

J is TRBJ2-7 and V is TRBV12-3 or TRBV12-4, with TRBD2 identical over 14 bases. The V and J ends lost 5 bases and 7 bases, in that order; junction bases with no gene match: 4. This CDR3 spans 14 amino acids. CDR3 in DNA: TGTGCCAGCAGTCGACTAGCGGGAGGGGTTGAGCAGTACTTC. It yields the protein CASSRLAGGVEQYF.

This rearrangement joins TRBV10-3 to TRBJ1-5, with D possibly matching TRBD1 (5 bases). The ends were cut back, 7 bases at V and 1 base at J, with 11 bases in the middle. Per germline, CDR1 ENHRY and CDR2 SYGVKD. The CDR3 extends over 14 amino acids. The CDR3 is CAINKAGSNQPQHF. CDR3 sequence (DNA): TGTGCCATCAACAAGGCAGGGAGCAATCAGCCCCAGCATTTT.

V gene TRBV5-1 combines with J gene TRBJ2-5, with TRBD1 identical over 7 bases. CDR1 is SGHRS and CDR2 is YFSETQ in the germline V gene. This CDR3 contains 15 residues. With 4 bases clipped from V and 5 bases from J, the junction kept 11 bases outside the gene matches. DNA of the CDR3: TGCGCCAGCAGCCTGGAAAGACAGGGTTTTGAGACCCAGTACTTC. Protein product: CASSLERQGFETQYF.

CDR3: CASSLRQGRSTEAFF. For the CDR3, the DNA is TGTGCCAGCAGCTTAAGGCAGGGGAGGAGCACTGAAGCTTTCTTT. This rearrangement joins TRBV7-2 to TRBJ1-1, with D perhaps matching TRBD1 (6 bases). Between the trimmed V and J ends, which lost 2 bases and 4 bases, there was a span of 14 bases. Germline CDR1 SGHTA, CDR2 FQGNSA. The CDR3 spans 15 residues.

In its sample, this clonotype was seen a few times. The CDR3: CASSWTSGNTGELFF. In DNA, the CDR3 is TGTGCCAGCAGTTGGACTAGCGGGAACACCGGGGAGCTGTTTTTT. The rearrangement links TRBV6-2 or TRBV6-3 to TRBJ2-2; 10 positions agree with TRBD2. This CDR3 is 15 amino acids long. With 4 bases clipped from V and 1 base from J, the junction kept 0 bases outside the gene matches. Germline CDR1 reads MNHEY; CDR2 reads SVGEGT.

This clonotype was seen only once. The chain combines TRBV12-3 or TRBV12-4 with TRBJ1-2, with D perhaps TRBD1 (5 bases). CDR3 size: 15 residues. Deletions cut 1 base from V and 0 bases from J, with 9 bases between. DNA of the CDR3: TGTGCCAGCAGTTTAGGGGGCACCGCTAACTATGGCTACACCTTC. It codes for CASSLGGTANYGYTF.

This sequence joins TRBV7-9 and TRBJ2-2; 7 bases are a match to TRBD2. The CDR3 covers 15 residues. The V and J ends lost 2 bases and 4 bases, in that order; junction bases with no gene match: 4. Germline lookup yields CDR1 SEHNR and CDR2 FQNEAQ (reference sequence). CDR3 loop: CASSLRGRATGELFF. As DNA, the CDR3 is TGTGCCAGCAGCTTACGCGGGAGAGCCACCGGGGAGCTGTTTTTT.